A single sample gave rise to the 18 T cell receptor beta chains below, sequenced in a study of cytomegalovirus exposure and HLA in healthy donors (dated by TCRdb to about 2017). Libraries were built with the immunoSEQ multiplex PCR assay. Sourced from immuneACCESS, this table was stored by TCRdb with only in-frame sequences that have V and J called. A share of the clones is absent; for the studies checked, an unresolved V gene accounts for under half, and the remainder has no known explanation. This sample gives some 240,000 clones in total; around 86% of them show up just once. The top ten constitute 1.5% to 2.5% of the sample. Material: PBMCs. The receptors were sampled from a woman between 18 and 29 years old in good health and CMV-seropositive.

The rearrangement uses TRBV6-1 and TRBJ2-2, with 8 bases fitting TRBD1. The CDR3 is 17 amino acids. Germline V gives CDR1 MNHNS, CDR2 SASEGT. V shed 2 bases and J 3 bases; nucleotides not matched to a gene: 8. CDR3: CASSEQAGGYYTGELFF. In DNA form, the CDR3 reads TGTGCCAGCAGTGAACAGGCAGGGGGCTACTACACCGGGGAGCTGTTTTTT.

This chain uses TRBV28 with TRBJ2-7, with 7 nucleotides matching TRBD2. CDR3 length: 14 residues. CDR1 and CDR2 (germline): MDHEN, SYDVKM. The ends lost 2 bases at V and 3 bases at J; junction bases unmatched: 4. The chain's CDR3 is CASSLTGGIYEQYF. In DNA, the CDR3 is TGTGCCAGCAGTTTAACGGGAGGAATCTACGAGCAGTACTTC.

The rearrangement joins TRBV6-5 to TRBJ2-3, with 10 positions matching TRBD2. V shed 4 bases and J 2 bases; nucleotides not matched to a gene: 6. Germline-derived CDR1 and CDR2 are MNHEY and SVGAGI. This CDR3 is 16 amino acids long. CDR3 DNA: TGTGCCAGCAGTTTTCGAGCGGGAGGGTTCACAGATACGCAGTATTTT. Residues: CASSFRAGGFTDTQYF.

In this sample, this clone turned up a few times. The chain recombines TRBV7-2 with TRBJ1-5; 7 bases agree with TRBD1. Germline CDR1 SGHTA, CDR2 FQGNSA. The CDR3 has 15 amino acids. V lost 5 bases to trimming and J lost 4 bases; unmatched junction nucleotides: 8. The CDR3 sequence is CASSPRGDRNQPQHF. CDR3 DNA sequence: TGTGCCAGCAGCCCAAGAGGGGACAGAAATCAGCCCCAGCATTTT.

V gene TRBV5-1 combines with J gene TRBJ1-3, with 7 bases that match TRBD1. The CDR3 has 15 amino acids. From germline, CDR1 is SGHRS and CDR2 YFSETQ. V gave up 0 bases and J gave up 4 bases; unmatched junction bases: 4. The CDR3, as DNA: TGCGCCAGCAGCTTGGAGGGGGCGTCGGGAAACACCATATATTTT. It translates to CASSLEGASGNTIYF.

V and J are TRBV5-1 and TRBJ1-3; D remains ambiguous. This CDR3 region has 15 residues. The V and J ends lost 4 bases and 0 bases respectively, with 11 bases between them. CDR1 and CDR2 (germline): SGHRS, YFSETQ. CDR3 nucleotide sequence: TGCGCCAGCAGCCTGCAGGTTGCCTCTGGAAACACCATATATTTT. This translates into CASSLQVASGNTIYF.

About this clone itself: The junction shows a germline mismatch at one end, possibly a read error. This rearrangement joins TRBV5-1 to TRBJ1-4; the D gene is possibly TRBD1 (6 bases). Germline assignment: CDR1 SGHRS and CDR2 YFSETQ. The CDR3 runs to 14 residues. CDR3 coding DNA: TGCGCCAGCAGTTTGGACAGCACTAATGAAAAACTGTTTTTT. Its protein product is CASSLDSTNEKLFF.

CDR3: CASSLEEGARRKAFF. Here the CDR3 DNA reads TGTGCCAGCAGCTTAGAGGAGGGTGCTCGCCGGAAAGCTTTCTTT. The chain joins TRBV7-2 to TRBJ1-1; D is unclear. Per germline, CDR1 SGHTA and CDR2 FQGNSA. With 1 base removed from V and 9 bases from J, the gap between germline ends came to 18 bases. This CDR3 is 15 amino acids long.

The chain couples TRBV9 to TRBJ2-1; D perhaps matches TRBD1 (5 bases). The CDR3 is 15 amino acids. V was clipped by 1 base and J by 7 bases, with 15 bases between them. The germline V gene has CDR1 SGDLS and CDR2 YYNGEE. Here the CDR3 reads CASSVPQTDPNEQFF. The CDR3 nucleotides read TGTGCCAGCAGCGTACCCCAGACAGACCCTAATGAGCAGTTCTTC.

The chain joins TRBV6-1 to TRBJ2-1; 9 bases align to TRBD2. Germline values: CDR1 MNHNS, CDR2 SASEGT. Unmatched junction bases numbered 1, after V lost 1 base and J lost 9 bases. The CDR3 contains 13 residues. CDR3 protein: CASSEGGRGEQFF. The CDR3 DNA is TGTGCCAGCAGTGAAGGCGGGAGGGGTGAGCAGTTCTTC.

This clone was seen a few times. The chain recombines TRBV30 with TRBJ1-5; TRBD1 is a possible D gene (5 bases). V dropped 7 bases and J dropped 5 bases, with 15 bases sitting between them. From germline, CDR1 is GTSNPN and CDR2 SVGIG (reference sequence). The CDR3 sequence is 13 residues long. The CDR3 DNA follows: TGTGCCTCCCAGGGCGCGGTAGATCAGCCCCAGCATTTT. Translated: CASQGAVDQPQHF.

This clone occurred once. The chain recombines TRBV2 with TRBJ2-7, with D unresolved. The CDR3 contains 18 residues. Germline assignment: CDR1 SNHLY and CDR2 FYNNEI. Trimming took 4 bases from V and 0 from J, leaving 22 bases between them. CDR3 residues: CASSGLSFVRQLSYEQYF. CDR3 nucleotides: TGTGCCAGCAGTGGCCTCTCTTTCGTTAGACAACTCTCCTACGAGCAGTACTTC.

Here the CDR3 reads CASSLGFRDRVFGVVNQPQHF. The DNA of the CDR3 is TGTGCCAGCAGCTTAGGGTTTAGGGACAGGGTATTCGGAGTTGTTAATCAGCCCCAGCATTTT. This rearrangement joins TRBV7-6 to TRBJ1-5; 9 positions agree with TRBD1. V shed 1 base, J shed 4 bases, and the junction held 20 bases outside the gene matches. Per germline, CDR1 SGHVS and CDR2 FNYEAQ. The CDR3 has 21 residues.

Here the CDR3 reads CASSFPGRDNEQFF. CDR3 bases: TGTGCCAGCAGTTTCCCCGGGAGGGACAATGAGCAGTTCTTC. This sequence joins TRBV28 and TRBJ2-1, with TRBD2 matching over 8 bases. Germline loops: CDR1 MDHEN, CDR2 SYDVKM. This CDR3 comprises 14 residues. Trimming at V came to 3 bases and at J to 5 bases, leaving 3 bases not matched to a gene.

This clone was detected a few times. The rearrangement uses TRBV29-1 and TRBJ1-5; D may be TRBD1 (6 bases). The CDR3 has 13 residues. The V end was cut by 4 bases, the J end by 3 bases, with 10 bases between. Germline-derived CDR1 and CDR2 are SQVTM and ANQGSEA. The chain's CDR3 is CSVGTDLNQPQHF. Here the CDR3 DNA reads TGCAGCGTTGGGACAGACCTCAATCAGCCCCAGCATTTT. Full variable domain (rest looked up from reference TRBV29-1 and TRBJ1-5): SAVISQKPSRDICQRGTSLTIQCQVDSQVTMMFWYRQQPGQSLTLIATANQGSEATYESGFVIDKFPISRPNLTFSTLTVSNMSPEDSSIYLCSVGTDLNQPQHFGDGTRLSIL.

V gene TRBV5-1 combines with J gene TRBJ2-5; 9 bases line up with TRBD1. V trimming: 0 bases; J trimming: 2 bases; junction bases outside the gene matches: 5. The CDR3 totals 16 residues. Looked up from germline, CDR1 is SGHRS and CDR2 is YFSETQ. CDR3 sequence reads: CASSLGETGGQETQYF. The CDR3 region has the DNA TGCGCCAGCAGCTTGGGGGAGACAGGGGGGCAAGAGACCCAGTACTTC. Looking up the rest from reference TRBV5-1 and TRBJ2-5 gives the full variable domain: KAGVTQTPRYLIKTRGQQVTLSCSPISGHRSVSWYQQTPGQGLQFLFEYFSETQRNKGNFPGRFSGRQFSNSRSEMNVSTLELGDSALYLCASSLGETGGQETQYFGPGTRLLVL.

The V gene is TRBV10-3, the J gene TRBJ1-5; TRBD1 matches 9 bases. CDR1 and CDR2 from the germline V gene are ENHRY and SYGVKD. The CDR3 is 17 amino acids. The V and J ends lost 0 bases and 6 bases, in that order; junction bases with no gene match: 9. This CDR3 is CAISESTPGQGGQPQHF. CDR3 bases: TGTGCCATCAGTGAGTCAACCCCGGGACAGGGAGGTCAGCCCCAGCATTTT.

This chain joins TRBV28 and TRBJ2-4, with 9 bases identical to TRBD2. CDR1 MDHEN and CDR2 SYDVKM come from the germline V gene. The CDR3 totals 16 residues. V lost 7 bases and J lost 3; bases outside the gene matches: 10. CDR3 protein: CASTPRSGRFKNIQYF. The CDR3 DNA reads as TGTGCCAGCACCCCGCGGAGCGGGAGGTTCAAAAACATTCAGTACTTC.